Listed below are T cell receptor beta chains from one sample, sequenced in a study of blood T cell repertoires in COVID-19. Clones were read by immunoSEQ multiplex PCR, and TCRdb kept only the in-frame ones, dropping some. The sample comprises roughly 500,000 clones, 80% to 90% of which are singletons, and 3.2% rests with the top ten. The sequenced sample consisted of peripheral blood. The receptors originated from a human donor in a cohort sampled during active COVID-19. CDR3s include the opening cysteine and the closing phenylalanine or tryptophan. D genes are given only for firm matches. The size entry is marked missing in some rows and otherwise reads once, few, many or a size class.

>TRBV5-6|TRBJ1-1|few|-
CASSHDMGRDTEAFF
TGTGCCAGCAGCCACGACATGGGGAGGGACACTGAAGCTTTCTTT
>TRBV4-2|TRBJ2-3|once|-
CASSQEPGEDTQYF
TGTGCCAGCAGCCAAGAACCGGGAGAAGATACGCAGTATTTT
>TRBV19|TRBJ2-7|-|TRBD1
CASSSPGQSQEQYF
TGTGCCAGTAGTTCTCCGGGACAGTCCCAGGAGCAGTACTTC
>TRBV11-2|TRBJ1-1|-|-
CASSLHTGTNTEAFF
TGTGCCAGCAGCTTACATACAGGGACGAACACTGAAGCTTTCTTT
>TRBV7-3|TRBJ1-5|-|-
CASSLGGVRNQPQHF
TGTGCCAGCAGCTTAGGCGGGGTACGCAATCAGCCCCAGCATTTT
>TRBV10-2|TRBJ1-2|few|-
CASSPAGGAGYTF
TGCGCCAGCAGTCCCGCCGGCGGTGCGGGCTACACCTTC
>TRBV27|TRBJ1-1|-|TRBD1
CASSSGGADTEAFF
TGTGCCAGCAGTTCAGGGGGCGCAGACACTGAAGCTTTCTTT
>TRBV9|TRBJ2-1|-|TRBD2
CASSVDSGRPVQFF
TGTGCCAGCAGCGTCGATAGCGGGAGGCCGGTACAGTTCTTC
>TRBV6-5|TRBJ1-2|few|-
CASSFIEGAPGYTF
TGTGCCAGCAGTTTTATTGAAGGGGCGCCTGGCTACACCTTC
>TRBV5-1|TRBJ2-7|-|-
CASSLAESYEQYF
TGCGCCAGCAGCTTGGCCGAGTCCTACGAGCAGTACTTC
>TRBV20-1|TRBJ2-7|-|TRBD1
CSASTGTGGYEQYF
TGCAGTGCCAGTACCGGGACAGGGGGCTACGAGCAGTACTTC
>TRBV7-2|TRBJ2-7|-|-
CASSLDGSVYEQYF
TGTGCCAGCAGCTTAGACGGGAGTGTCTACGAGCAGTACTTC
>TRBV6-1|TRBJ1-2|-|-
CASSLQMRVTF
TGTGCCAGCAGTTTACAGATGCGAGTCACCTTC
>TRBV15|TRBJ2-2|-|TRBD2
CATSRDRGGENTGELFF
TGTGCCACCAGCAGAGATCGGGGGGGCGAGAACACCGGGGAGCTGTTTTTT
>TRBV9|TRBJ2-7|-|-
CASSAAPTGRQSYEQYF
TGTGCCAGCAGCGCCGCCCCGACAGGCCGCCAATCTTACGAGCAGTACTTC
>TRBV2|TRBJ2-3|-|TRBD2
CASSDSSVAGVEETDTQYF
TGTGCCAGCAGTGACAGTAGCGTAGCGGGAGTGGAGGAAACAGATACGCAGTATTTT
>TRBV27|TRBJ2-1|-|-
CASSFFGSVGNEQFF
TGTGCCAGCAGTTTCTTCGGGAGTGTTGGCAATGAGCAGTTCTTC
>TRBV30|TRBJ1-5|few|-
CAWGDSFNQPQHF
TGTGCCTGGGGCGACAGTTTCAATCAGCCCCAGCATTTT
>TRBV7-2|TRBJ1-6|few|TRBD1
CASSFSGGQTHNSPLHF
TGTGCCAGCAGCTTTTCAGGGGGGCAGACCCATAATTCACCCCTCCACTTT
>TRBV5-1|TRBJ2-1|-|TRBD2
CASSLLAEYNEQFF
TGCGCCAGCAGCTTGCTAGCGGAGTACAATGAGCAGTTCTTC
>TRBV7-2|TRBJ2-2|-|-
CASSLFWAGSATGELFF
TGTGCCAGCAGCTTATTTTGGGCAGGGTCGGCCACCGGGGAGCTGTTTTTT
>TRBV7-8|TRBJ1-1|-|-
CASSQHGEAEAFF
TGTGCCAGCAGCCAGCATGGGGAGGCTGAAGCTTTCTTT
>TRBV28|TRBJ1-5|-|-
CASHKTRGSYSNQPQHF
TGTGCCAGCCATAAAACGCGGGGAAGTTATAGCAATCAGCCCCAGCATTTT
>TRBV6-5|TRBJ2-5|many|TRBD1
CASSSRQGVRETQYF
TGTGCCAGCAGTTCGCGACAGGGGGTTAGAGAGACCCAGTACTTC
>TRBV28|TRBJ1-1|-|TRBD1
CASSLGTDWYAFF
TGTGCCAGCAGTCTCGGGACAGATTGGTACGCTTTCTTT
>TRBV4-3|TRBJ1-1|-|TRBD1
CASSLDRGAEAFF
TGCGCCAGCAGTCTCGACAGGGGTGCTGAAGCTTTCTTT
>TRBV5-8|TRBJ1-4|-|-
CASSLGVQGNEKLFF
TGTGCCAGCAGCTTGGGAGTGCAGGGGAATGAAAAACTGTTTTTT
>TRBV6-5|TRBJ1-3|-|-
CASSYAGISGNTIYF
TGTGCCAGCAGTTACGCGGGAATCTCTGGAAACACCATATATTTT
>TRBV6-5|TRBJ2-7|-|-
CASSPTGRLSYEQYF
TGTGCCAGCAGCCCCACAGGGCGTTTGTCCTACGAGCAGTACTTC
>TRBV4-3|TRBJ1-2|-|TRBD1
CASSQAPDRGYGYTF
TGCGCCAGCAGCCAAGCCCCGGACAGGGGATATGGCTACACCTTC
>TRBV11-1|TRBJ2-1|-|TRBD2
CASSLTSGINYNEQFF
TGTGCCAGCAGCCTGACTAGCGGGATAAATTACAATGAGCAGTTCTTC
>TRBV5-1|TRBJ1-1|-|TRBD1
CASSGQGAPAEAFF
TGCGCCAGCAGCGGACAGGGGGCGCCGGCTGAAGCTTTCTTT
>TRBV6-5|TRBJ2-3|-|-
CASHLALEADTQYF
TGTGCCAGCCACCTAGCCCTTGAGGCAGATACGCAGTATTTT
>TRBV7-2|TRBJ2-2|-|TRBD2
CASPGLAGAGELFF
TGTGCCAGTCCGGGACTAGCGGGAGCCGGGGAGCTGTTTTTT
>TRBV7-2|TRBJ2-7|-|-
CASSLDRPYEQYF
TGTGCCAGCAGCTTAGACAGACCATACGAGCAGTACTTC
>TRBV4-3|TRBJ2-7|-|TRBD2
CASSLRTSGRAAVEQYF
TGCGCCAGCAGCCTTCGGACTAGCGGGAGGGCCGCGGTTGAGCAGTACTTC
>TRBV5-4|TRBJ2-5|-|-
CASSPPSGGPTETQYF
TGTGCCAGCAGCCCTCCCTCAGGCGGGCCGACGGAGACCCAGTACTTC
>TRBV6-6|TRBJ1-5|few|-
CASSLFFSQPQHF
TGTGCCAGCAGCCTTTTCTTCAGTCAGCCCCAGCATTTT
>TRBV19|TRBJ1-2|-|TRBD1
CASSIPPGTVYGYTF
TGTGCCAGTAGTATACCCCCCGGGACAGTCTATGGCTACACCTTC
>TRBV2|TRBJ1-1|-|-
CASSEIRDTEAFF
TGTGCCAGCAGTGAAATCAGGGACACTGAAGCTTTCTTT
>TRBV24-1|TRBJ2-1|-|TRBD2
CATSGPGLAGGPRSYNEQFF
TGTGCCACCAGTGGACCGGGACTAGCGGGAGGGCCGAGGTCCTACAATGAGCAGTTCTTC
>TRBV27|TRBJ2-3|-|-
CASSQIVAGGGGADTQYF
TGTGCCAGCAGTCAAATCGTTGCGGGAGGAGGGGGCGCAGATACGCAGTATTTT
>TRBV3-1/TRBV3-2|TRBJ2-7|-|TRBD1
CASSHYGTGAYEQYF
TGTGCCAGCAGCCATTACGGGACAGGGGCCTACGAGCAGTACTTC
>TRBV27|TRBJ2-3|-|TRBD2
CASRRAGGPTDTQYF
TGTGCCAGCAGACGAGCGGGAGGGCCCACAGATACGCAGTATTTT
>TRBV20-1|TRBJ1-1|few|-
CSARDSREAFF
TGCAGTGCTAGAGATTCCAGGGAAGCTTTCTTT
>TRBV5-1|TRBJ2-3|-|TRBD1
CASSFEGQGSTDTQYF
TGCGCCAGCAGCTTTGAGGGACAGGGGAGCACAGATACGCAGTATTTT
>TRBV7-2|TRBJ2-1|once|-
CASSPPAGARNEQFF
TGTGCCAGCAGCCCCCCCGCGGGGGCCAGAAATGAGCAGTTCTTC
>TRBV6-5|TRBJ1-6|-|TRBD1
CASSYEGQGKGSPLHF
TGTGCCAGCAGTTACGAAGGACAGGGGAAGGGTTCACCCCTCCACTTT
>TRBV23-1|TRBJ1-5|-|TRBD1
CASSQPGTESNQPQHF
TGCGCCAGCAGTCAACCCGGGACAGAAAGCAATCAGCCCCAGCATTTT
>TRBV24-1|TRBJ2-3|-|TRBD2
CATSDRGGYTQYF
TGTGCCACCAGTGACCGGGGGGGTTATACGCAGTATTTT